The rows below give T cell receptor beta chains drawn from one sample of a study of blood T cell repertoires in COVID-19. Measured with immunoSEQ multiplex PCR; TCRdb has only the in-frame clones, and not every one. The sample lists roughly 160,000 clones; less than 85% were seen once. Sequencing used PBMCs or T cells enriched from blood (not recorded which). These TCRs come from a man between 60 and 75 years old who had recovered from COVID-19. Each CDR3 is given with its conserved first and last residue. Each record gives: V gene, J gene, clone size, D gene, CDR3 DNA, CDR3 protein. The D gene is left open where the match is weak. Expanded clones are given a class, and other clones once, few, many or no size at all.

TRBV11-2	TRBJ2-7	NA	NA	TGTGCCAGCAGCTTAGATTGGGCAGGGGGGCCCTACGAGCAGTACTTC	CASSLDWAGGPYEQYF
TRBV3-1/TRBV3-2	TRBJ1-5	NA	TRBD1	TGTGCCAGCAGCCCGGCCCGACAGGGGATAGGCAATCAGCCCCAGCATTTT	CASSPARQGIGNQPQHF
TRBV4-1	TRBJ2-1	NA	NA	TGCGCCAGCAGCCAAGATCGAGGGAGCTCCTACAATGAGCAGTTCTTC	CASSQDRGSSYNEQFF
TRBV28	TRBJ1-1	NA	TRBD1	TGTGCCAGCAGTTTGATAAGCTTCGGGACAGGGAGGGCGAACACTGAAGCTTTCTTT	CASSLISFGTGRANTEAFF
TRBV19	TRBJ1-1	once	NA	TGTGCCAGTAGTATTCAAGCCGTGAACACTGAAGCTTTCTTT	CASSIQAVNTEAFF
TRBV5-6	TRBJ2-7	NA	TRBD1	TGTGCCAGCAGGCTGGACAGGCACTACGAGCAGTACTTC	CASRLDRHYEQYF
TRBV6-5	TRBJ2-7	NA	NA	TGTGCCAGCAGTTACTCTTACAGCTCCTACGAGCAGTACTTC	CASSYSYSSYEQYF
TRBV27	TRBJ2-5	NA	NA	TGTGCCAGCAGTTTTATAGGGTCCCGCGGGGAGACCCAGTACTTC	CASSFIGSRGETQYF
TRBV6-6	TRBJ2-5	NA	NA	TGTGCCAGCAGGGAGTTGGAAGAGACCCAGTACTTC	CASRELEETQYF
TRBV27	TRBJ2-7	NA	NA	TGTGCCAGCAGTTTTTCCAGGGAAGGCAACGAGCAGTACTTC	CASSFSREGNEQYF
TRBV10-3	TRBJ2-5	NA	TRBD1	TGTGCCATCAGTGAGACCAGACAGGGTGGAGAGACCCAGTACTTC	CAISETRQGGETQYF
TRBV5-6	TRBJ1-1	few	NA	TGTGCCAGCAGCTTTCTGCGCGACACTGAAGCTTTCTTT	CASSFLRDTEAFF
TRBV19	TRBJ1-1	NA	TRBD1	TGTGCCAGTAGTATGAGGTCGACAGGGGGCGGCTTGAACACTGAAGCTTTCTTT	CASSMRSTGGGLNTEAFF
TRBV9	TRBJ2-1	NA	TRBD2	TGTGCCAGCAGCCCTCAGACTAGCGGACTGTTCTTC	CASSPQTSGLFF
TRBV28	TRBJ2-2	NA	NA	TGTGCCAGCAGTCGAGACTTAGCCGTAAACACCGGGGAGCTGTTTTTT	CASSRDLAVNTGELFF
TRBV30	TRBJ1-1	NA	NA	TGTGCCTGGAGTGAGATGGACAGAGCAAACACTGAAGCTTTCTTT	CAWSEMDRANTEAFF
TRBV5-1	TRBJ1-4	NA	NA	TGCGCCAGCAGCGCGGACGCAAAAGGAGGTGAAAAACTGTTTTTT	CASSADAKGGEKLFF
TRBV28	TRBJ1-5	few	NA	TGTGCCAGCAGTGCATCAGGAGGGGACCATCAGCCCCAGCATTTT	CASSASGGDHQPQHF
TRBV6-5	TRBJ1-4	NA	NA	TGTGCCAGCAGTTACAGGAGTAGGGAAAAACTGTTTTTT	CASSYRSREKLFF
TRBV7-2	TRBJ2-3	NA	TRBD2	TGTGCCAGCAGCTCCTTAGCGGGGGGAGGCACAGATACGCAGTATTTT	CASSSLAGGGTDTQYF
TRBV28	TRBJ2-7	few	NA	TGTGCCAGCAGTACCCAGGGGATTCTACCCTACGAGCAGTACTTC	CASSTQGILPYEQYF
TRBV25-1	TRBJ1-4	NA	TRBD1	TGTGCCAGCAGTGCCCGGACAGGGGCCTATAATGAAAAACTGTTTTTT	CASSARTGAYNEKLFF
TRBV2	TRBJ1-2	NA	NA	TGTGCCAGCAGTGTGGAGGGAGCGGTTGGCTACACCTTC	CASSVEGAVGYTF
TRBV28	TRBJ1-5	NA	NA	TGTGCCAGCAGTTTATCTCTGGTCGGGCAGCCCCAGCATTTT	CASSLSLVGQPQHF
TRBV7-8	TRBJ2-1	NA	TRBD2	TGTGCCAGCAGCTTGCTAGCGGGGGCCTCCTACAATGAGCAGTTCTTC	CASSLLAGASYNEQFF
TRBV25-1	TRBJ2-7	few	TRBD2	TGTGCCAGCAGTGATTCTCGGCTAGCGGGGGTTTACGAGCAGTACTTC	CASSDSRLAGVYEQYF
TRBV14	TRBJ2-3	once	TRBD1	TGTGCCAGCAGCCAAGACCGCCCTGGGACAGGGACAGATACGCAGTATTTT	CASSQDRPGTGTDTQYF
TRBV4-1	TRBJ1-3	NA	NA	TGCGCCAGCAGCCAAGTTAGACCAGGACGGAGGTCTGGAAACACCATATATTTT	CASSQVRPGRRSGNTIYF
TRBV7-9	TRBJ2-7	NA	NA	TGTGCCAGCAGCTTAGCGCAGAGGGCCCACGAGCAGTACTTC	CASSLAQRAHEQYF
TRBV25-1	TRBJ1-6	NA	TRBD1	TGTGCCAGCATGATCGCAGGGGGTAATTCACCCCTCCACTTT	CASMIAGGNSPLHF
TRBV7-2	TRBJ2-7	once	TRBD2	TGTGCCAGCAGCCCACTGGGAAGCGGGAGAAGGTCCTACGAGCAGTACTTC	CASSPLGSGRRSYEQYF
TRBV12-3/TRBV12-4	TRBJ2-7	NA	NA	TGTGCCAGCAGAAGGGGCTACGAGCAGTACTTC	CASRRGYEQYF
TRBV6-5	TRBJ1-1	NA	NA	TGTGCCAGCACCTGGACTGAATATAACACTGAAGCTTTCTTT	CASTWTEYNTEAFF
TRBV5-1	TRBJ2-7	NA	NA	TGCGCCAGCAGCTTGATATCAGGCGAGCAGTACTTC	CASSLISGEQYF
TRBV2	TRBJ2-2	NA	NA	TGTGCCAGCAGAAATCCGGGACAAACTTCGAACACCGGGGAGCTGTTTTTT	CASRNPGQTSNTGELFF
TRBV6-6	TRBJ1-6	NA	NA	TGTGCCAGCAGGAATCAGGAAAGTTCACCCCTCCACTTT	CASRNQESSPLHF
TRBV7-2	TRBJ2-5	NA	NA	TGTGCCAGCAGCTTACGTATACAGGGTGCGGAGACCCAGTACTTC	CASSLRIQGAETQYF
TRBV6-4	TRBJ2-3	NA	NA	TGTGCCAGCAGTGACTCCGGGGGTAGCACAGATACGCAGTATTTT	CASSDSGGSTDTQYF
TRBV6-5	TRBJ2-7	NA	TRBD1	TGTGCCAGCAGTTTGGGGGGACAGGGTCGGGAGGAGCAGTACTTC	CASSLGGQGREEQYF
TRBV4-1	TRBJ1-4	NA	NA	TGCGCCAGCAGCCAACCCCGGGGAGGGGCTAATGAAAAACTGTTTTTT	CASSQPRGGANEKLFF
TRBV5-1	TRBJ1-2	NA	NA	TGCGCCAGCAGCATACGAGCTAACTATGGCTACACCTTC	CASSIRANYGYTF
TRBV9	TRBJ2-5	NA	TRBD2	TGTGCCAGCAGCTCTCACACTCCGGGACTAGCGGGGATTCAAGAGACCCAGTACTTC	CASSSHTPGLAGIQETQYF
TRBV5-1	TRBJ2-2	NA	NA	TGCGCCAGCAGCTTGGGGACAGTCCTCGCGAACACCGGGGAGCTGTTTTTT	CASSLGTVLANTGELFF
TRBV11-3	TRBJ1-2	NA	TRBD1	TGTGCCAGCAGCGACCGACAGGGGCTTGGCTACACCTTC	CASSDRQGLGYTF
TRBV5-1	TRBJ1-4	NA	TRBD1	TGCGCCAGCAGCAGAGACAGGGCTGCAACTAATGAAAAACTGTTTTTT	CASSRDRAATNEKLFF
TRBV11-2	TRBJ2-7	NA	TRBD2	TGTGCCAGCAGCCTAGGAAGTGCGGGAGGGTCCTACGAGCAGTACTTC	CASSLGSAGGSYEQYF
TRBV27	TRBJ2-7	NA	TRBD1	TGTGCCAGCAGCATGGGACAGACCGATTATTCCTACGAGCAGTACTTC	CASSMGQTDYSYEQYF
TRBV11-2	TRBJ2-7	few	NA	TGTGCCAGCAGCTTAGATCAGGCAGGGGCCTACGAGCAGTACTTC	CASSLDQAGAYEQYF
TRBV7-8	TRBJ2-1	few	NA	TGTGCCAGCAGCTTTTTGGGGCCATTTGACAATGAGCAGTTCTTC	CASSFLGPFDNEQFF
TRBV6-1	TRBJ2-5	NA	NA	TGTGCCAGCAGTGGAGGTGGTGGGGGGTTAGGAGAGACCCAGTACTTC	CASSGGGGGLGETQYF
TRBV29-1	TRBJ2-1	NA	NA	TGCAGCACGGGAGAGGTGAGGCGGGTCTACAATGAGCAGTTCTTC	CSTGEVRRVYNEQFF
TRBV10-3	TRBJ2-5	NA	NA	TGTGCCATCAGTACCAGCCAAGAGACCCAGTACTTC	CAISTSQETQYF
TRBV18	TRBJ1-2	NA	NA	TGTGCCAGCTCGGCCGGGATTATCGGCTACACCTTC	CASSAGIIGYTF
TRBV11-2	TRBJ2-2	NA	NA	TGTGCCAGCAGCTTCCTCCAGGCCACCGGGGAGCTGTTTTTT	CASSFLQATGELFF
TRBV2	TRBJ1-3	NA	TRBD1	TGTGCCAGCAGGGATGGGACAGGGTGGAACACCATATATTTT	CASRDGTGWNTIYF
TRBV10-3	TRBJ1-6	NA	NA	TGTGCCATTGGAGCGGAGAGAAGTAATTCACCCCTCCACTTT	CAIGAERSNSPLHF
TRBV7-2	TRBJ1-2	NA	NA	TGTGCCAGCAGCTTAAATGGTCCTTTTGGAGATACTAACTATGGCTACACCTTC	CASSLNGPFGDTNYGYTF
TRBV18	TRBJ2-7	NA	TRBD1	TGTGCCAGCTCACCGGGGACAGGGGGAGGCGAGCAGTACTTC	CASSPGTGGGEQYF